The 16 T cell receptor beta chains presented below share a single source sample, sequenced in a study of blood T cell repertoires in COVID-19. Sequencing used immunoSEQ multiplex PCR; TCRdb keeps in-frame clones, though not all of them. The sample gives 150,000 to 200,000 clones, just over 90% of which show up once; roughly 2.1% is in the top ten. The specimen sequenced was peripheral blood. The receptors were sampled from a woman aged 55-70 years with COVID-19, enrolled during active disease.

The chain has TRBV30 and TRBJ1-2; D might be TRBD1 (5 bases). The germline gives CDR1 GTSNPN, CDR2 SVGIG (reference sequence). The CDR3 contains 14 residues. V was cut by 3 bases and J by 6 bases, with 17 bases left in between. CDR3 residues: CAWSHRPQGNGYTF. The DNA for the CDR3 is TGTGCCTGGAGCCACCGGCCCCAGGGAAATGGCTACACCTTC.

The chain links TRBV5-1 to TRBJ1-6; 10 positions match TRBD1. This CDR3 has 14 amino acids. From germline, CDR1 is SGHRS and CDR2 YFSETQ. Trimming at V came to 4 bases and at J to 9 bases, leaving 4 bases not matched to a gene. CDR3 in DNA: TGCGCCAGCAGCCCCGGACAGGGGGGTTCACCCCTCCACTTT. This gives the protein CASSPGQGGSPLHF.

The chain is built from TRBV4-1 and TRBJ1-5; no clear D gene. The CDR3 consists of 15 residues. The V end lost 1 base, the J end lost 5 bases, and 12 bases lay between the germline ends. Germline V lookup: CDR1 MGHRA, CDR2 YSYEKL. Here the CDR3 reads CASSQGGRRDQPQHF. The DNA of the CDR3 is TGCGCCAGCAGCCAAGGCGGGCGGAGAGATCAGCCCCAGCATTTT.

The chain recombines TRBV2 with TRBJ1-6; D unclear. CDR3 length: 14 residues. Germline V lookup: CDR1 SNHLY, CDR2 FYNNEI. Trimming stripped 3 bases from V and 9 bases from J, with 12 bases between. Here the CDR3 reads CASSETHSGSPLHF. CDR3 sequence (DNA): TGTGCCAGCAGTGAGACCCACAGTGGTTCACCCCTCCACTTT.

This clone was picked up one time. CDR3 amino acids: CASSPFLTGTGNTIYF. CDR3 coding DNA: TGCGCCAGCAGTCCGTTCTTGACAGGGACTGGAAACACCATATATTTT. This chain uses TRBV5-1 with TRBJ1-3, with 7 bases lining up with TRBD1. Trimming at V came to 5 bases and at J to 2 bases, leaving 10 bases not matched to a gene. CDR1 is SGHRS and CDR2 is YFSETQ in the germline V gene. This CDR3 has 16 amino acids.

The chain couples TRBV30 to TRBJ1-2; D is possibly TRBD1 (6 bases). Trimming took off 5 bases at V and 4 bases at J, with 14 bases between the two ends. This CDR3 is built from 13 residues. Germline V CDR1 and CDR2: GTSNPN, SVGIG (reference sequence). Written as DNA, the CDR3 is TGTGCCTGGGACAACAGGGACGCCTATGGCTACACCTTC. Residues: CAWDNRDAYGYTF.

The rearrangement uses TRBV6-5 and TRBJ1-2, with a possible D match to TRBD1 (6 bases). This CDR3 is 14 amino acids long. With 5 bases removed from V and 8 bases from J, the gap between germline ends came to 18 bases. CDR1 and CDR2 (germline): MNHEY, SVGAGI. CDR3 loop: CASSTGGAVEGYTF. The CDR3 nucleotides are TGTGCCAGCAGTACGGGGGGCGCGGTAGAAGGCTACACCTTC.

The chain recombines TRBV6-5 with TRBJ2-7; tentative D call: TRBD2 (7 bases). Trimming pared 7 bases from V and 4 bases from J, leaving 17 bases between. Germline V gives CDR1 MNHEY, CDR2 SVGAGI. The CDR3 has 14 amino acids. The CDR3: CASTPQGGYYEQYF. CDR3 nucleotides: TGTGCCAGCACCCCACAGGGAGGGTATTACGAGCAGTACTTC.

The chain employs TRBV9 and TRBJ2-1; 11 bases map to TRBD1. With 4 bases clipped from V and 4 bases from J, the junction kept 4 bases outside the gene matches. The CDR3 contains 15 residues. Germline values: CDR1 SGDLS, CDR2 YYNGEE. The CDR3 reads CASSLGQGVYNEQFF. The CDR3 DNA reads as TGTGCCAGCAGCCTGGGACAGGGGGTATACAATGAGCAGTTCTTC.

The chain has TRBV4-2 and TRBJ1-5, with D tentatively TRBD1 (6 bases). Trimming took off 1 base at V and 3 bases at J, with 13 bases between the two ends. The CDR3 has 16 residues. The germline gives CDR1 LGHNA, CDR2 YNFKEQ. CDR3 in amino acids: CASSQAQTGDNQPQHF. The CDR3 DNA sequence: TGTGCCAGCAGCCAAGCCCAGACAGGAGACAATCAGCCCCAGCATTTT.

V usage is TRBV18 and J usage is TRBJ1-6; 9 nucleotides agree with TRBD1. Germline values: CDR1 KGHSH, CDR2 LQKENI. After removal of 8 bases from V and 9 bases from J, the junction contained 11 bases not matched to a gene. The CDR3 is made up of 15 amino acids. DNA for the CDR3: TGTGCCAGCCAGCCCGGGACAGGGATAAGTTCACCCCTCCACTTT. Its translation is CASQPGTGISSPLHF.

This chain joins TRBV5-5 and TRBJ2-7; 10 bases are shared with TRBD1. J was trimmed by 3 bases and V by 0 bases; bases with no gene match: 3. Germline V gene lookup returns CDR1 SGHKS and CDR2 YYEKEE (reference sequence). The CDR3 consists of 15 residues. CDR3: CASSLGQGAFYEQYF. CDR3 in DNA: TGTGCCAGCAGCTTGGGACAGGGGGCTTTCTACGAGCAGTACTTC.

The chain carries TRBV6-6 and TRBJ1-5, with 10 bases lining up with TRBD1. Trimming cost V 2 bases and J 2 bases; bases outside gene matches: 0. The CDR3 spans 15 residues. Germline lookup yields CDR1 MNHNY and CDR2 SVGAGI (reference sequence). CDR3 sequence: CASSYGTGGNQPQHF. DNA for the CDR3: TGTGCCAGCAGTTACGGGACAGGGGGCAATCAGCCCCAGCATTTT.

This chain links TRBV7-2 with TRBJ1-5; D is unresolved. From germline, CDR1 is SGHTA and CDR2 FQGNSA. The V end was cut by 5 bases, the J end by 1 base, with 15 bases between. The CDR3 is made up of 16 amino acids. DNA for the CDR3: TGTGCCAGCAGCCCTCGCCCCCTGCTAAGCAATCAGCCCCAGCATTTT. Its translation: CASSPRPLLSNQPQHF.

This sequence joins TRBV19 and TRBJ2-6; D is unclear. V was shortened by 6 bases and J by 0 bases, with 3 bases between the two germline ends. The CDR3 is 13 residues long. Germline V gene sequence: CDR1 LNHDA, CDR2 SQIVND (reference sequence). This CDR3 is CASSISGANVLTF. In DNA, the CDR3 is TGTGCCAGTAGCATCTCTGGGGCCAACGTCCTGACTTTC.

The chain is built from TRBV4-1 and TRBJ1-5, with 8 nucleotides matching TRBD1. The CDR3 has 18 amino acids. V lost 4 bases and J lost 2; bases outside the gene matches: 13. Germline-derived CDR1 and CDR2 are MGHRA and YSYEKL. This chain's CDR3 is CASSLYYTGGIGNQPQHF. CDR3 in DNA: TGCGCCAGCAGCCTTTATTACACAGGGGGGATTGGCAATCAGCCCCAGCATTTT.